This TCR beta chain originates from a study of shared clonotypes between healthy human individuals. Profiling relied on immunoSEQ multiplex PCR, and the TCRdb table lists in-frame clones only, not all of them. The repertoire consists of hundreds of thousands of clones, with nearly 95% occurring once and the leading ten covering approximately 25%. This CDR3 comprises 12 residues. V was shortened by 5 bases and J by 5 bases, with 6 bases between the two germline ends. CDR1 is SGHAT, CDR2 FQDESV, per germline (reference sequence). Naive CD8 cells, CD45RO-negative and positively selected for CCR7, excluded terminally differentiated effector memory CD45RA+ cells.

The chain recombines TRBV11-1 with TRBJ2-2, with no clear D. The source is a man aged 30 to 45 in good health. Material for sequencing was naive CD8+ T cells sorted from blood. The CDR3 loop is CASSAGTGELFF. The CDR3 DNA sequence: TGTGCCAGCAGCGCAGGAACCGGGGAGCTGTTTTTT.